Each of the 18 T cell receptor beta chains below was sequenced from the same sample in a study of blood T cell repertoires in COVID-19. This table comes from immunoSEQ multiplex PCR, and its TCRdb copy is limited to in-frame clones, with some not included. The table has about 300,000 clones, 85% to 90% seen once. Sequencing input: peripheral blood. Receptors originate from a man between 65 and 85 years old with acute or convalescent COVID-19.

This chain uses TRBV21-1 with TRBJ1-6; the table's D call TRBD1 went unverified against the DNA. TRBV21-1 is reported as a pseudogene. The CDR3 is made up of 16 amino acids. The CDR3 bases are TGTGCCAGCAGCAAAGGGCCCAGGGGGACAAATTCACCCCTCCACTTT. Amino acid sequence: CASSKGPRGTNSPLHF.

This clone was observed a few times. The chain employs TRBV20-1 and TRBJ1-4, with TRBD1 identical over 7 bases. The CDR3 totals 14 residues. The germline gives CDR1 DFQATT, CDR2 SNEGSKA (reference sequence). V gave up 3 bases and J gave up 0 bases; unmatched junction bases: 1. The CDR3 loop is CSASDRATNEKLFF. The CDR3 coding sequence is TGCAGTGCTAGTGACAGGGCAACTAATGAAAAACTGTTTTTT.

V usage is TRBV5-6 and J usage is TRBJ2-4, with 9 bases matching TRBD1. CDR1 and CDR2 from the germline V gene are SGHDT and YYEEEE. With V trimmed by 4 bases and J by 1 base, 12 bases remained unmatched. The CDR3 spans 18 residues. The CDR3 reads CASSQHGQGLGAKNIQYF. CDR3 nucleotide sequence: TGTGCCAGCAGCCAGCACGGACAGGGGCTGGGGGCCAAAAACATTCAGTACTTC.

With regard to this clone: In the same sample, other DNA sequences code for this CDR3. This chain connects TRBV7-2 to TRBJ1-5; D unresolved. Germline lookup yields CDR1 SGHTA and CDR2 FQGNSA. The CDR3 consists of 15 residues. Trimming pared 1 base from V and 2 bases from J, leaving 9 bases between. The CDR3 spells CASSLVGVGNQPQHF. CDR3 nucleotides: TGTGCCAGCAGCTTAGTAGGAGTAGGCAATCAGCCCCAGCATTTT.

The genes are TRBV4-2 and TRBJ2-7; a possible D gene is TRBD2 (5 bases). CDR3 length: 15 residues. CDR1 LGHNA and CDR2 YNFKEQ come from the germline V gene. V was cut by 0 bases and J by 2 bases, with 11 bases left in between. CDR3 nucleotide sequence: TGTGCCAGCAGCCAAGATTTGCGGGTTACCTACGAGCAGTACTTC. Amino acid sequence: CASSQDLRVTYEQYF.

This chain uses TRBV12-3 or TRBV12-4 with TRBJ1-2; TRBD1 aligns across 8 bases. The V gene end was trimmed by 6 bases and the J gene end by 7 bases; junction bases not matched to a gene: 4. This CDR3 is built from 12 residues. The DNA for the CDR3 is TGTGCCAGCAGGACAGGGGTATCTGGCTACACCTTC. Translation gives CASRTGVSGYTF.

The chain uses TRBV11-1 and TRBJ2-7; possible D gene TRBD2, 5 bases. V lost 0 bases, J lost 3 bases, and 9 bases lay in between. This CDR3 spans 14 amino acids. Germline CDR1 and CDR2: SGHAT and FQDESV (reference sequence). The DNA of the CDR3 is TGTGCCAGCAGCTTAGCGATGGGGAGCTACGAGCAGTACTTC. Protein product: CASSLAMGSYEQYF.

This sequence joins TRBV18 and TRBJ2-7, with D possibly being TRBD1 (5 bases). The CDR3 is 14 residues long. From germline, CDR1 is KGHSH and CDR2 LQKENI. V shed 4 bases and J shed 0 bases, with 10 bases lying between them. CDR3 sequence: CASSQSDSSYEQYF. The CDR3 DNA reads TGTGCCAGCTCACAATCAGACAGCTCCTACGAGCAGTACTTC.

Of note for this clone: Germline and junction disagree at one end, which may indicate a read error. As DNA, the CDR3 is TGTGCCAGCAGCCGTACGGCGGGCACCCACTGGGTCTTC. It specifies CASSRTAGTHWVF. This chain uses TRBV28 with TRBJ1-2; no clear D gene. The CDR3 runs 13 residues. The germline V gene has CDR1 MDHEN and CDR2 SYDVKM.

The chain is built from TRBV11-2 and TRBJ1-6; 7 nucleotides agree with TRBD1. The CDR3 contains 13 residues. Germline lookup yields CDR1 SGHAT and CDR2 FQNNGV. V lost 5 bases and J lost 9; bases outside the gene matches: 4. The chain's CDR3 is CASSTRQGSPLHF. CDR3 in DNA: TGTGCCAGCAGCACCCGACAGGGTTCACCCCTCCACTTT.

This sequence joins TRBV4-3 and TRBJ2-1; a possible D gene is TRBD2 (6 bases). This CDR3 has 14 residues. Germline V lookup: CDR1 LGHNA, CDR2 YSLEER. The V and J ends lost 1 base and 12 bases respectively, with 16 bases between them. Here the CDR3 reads CASSQGLGDSGQFF. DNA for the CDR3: TGCGCCAGCAGCCAAGGCCTCGGGGACTCAGGGCAGTTCTTC.

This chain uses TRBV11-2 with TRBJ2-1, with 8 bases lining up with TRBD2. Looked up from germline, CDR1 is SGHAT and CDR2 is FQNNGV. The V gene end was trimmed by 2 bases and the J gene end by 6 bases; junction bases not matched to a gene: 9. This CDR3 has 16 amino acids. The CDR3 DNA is TGTGCCAGCAGCTTATTCTTCCGGACTAGCAGCAATGAGCAGTTCTTC. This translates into CASSLFFRTSSNEQFF.

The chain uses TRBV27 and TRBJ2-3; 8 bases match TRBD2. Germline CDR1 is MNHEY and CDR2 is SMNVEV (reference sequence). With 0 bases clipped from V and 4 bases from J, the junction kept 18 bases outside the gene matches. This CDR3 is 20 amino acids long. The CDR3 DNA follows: TGTGCCAGCAGTTTATCGATACTATCGACTTTAGCGGGATCACCAGATACGCAGTATTTT. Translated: CASSLSILSTLAGSPDTQYF.

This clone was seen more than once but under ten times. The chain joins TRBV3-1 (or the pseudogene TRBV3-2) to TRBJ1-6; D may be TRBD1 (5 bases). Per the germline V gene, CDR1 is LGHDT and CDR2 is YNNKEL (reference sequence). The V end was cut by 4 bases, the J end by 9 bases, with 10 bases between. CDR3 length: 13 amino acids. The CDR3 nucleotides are TGTGCCAGCAGCCGCATAAGGGGTTCACCCCTCCACTTT. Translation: CASSRIRGSPLHF.

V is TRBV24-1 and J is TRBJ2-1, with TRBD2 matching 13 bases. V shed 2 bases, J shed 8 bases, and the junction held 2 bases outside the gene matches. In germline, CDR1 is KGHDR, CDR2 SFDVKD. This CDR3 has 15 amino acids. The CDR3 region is CATSDWTSGSHEQFF. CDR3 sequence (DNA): TGTGCCACCAGTGATTGGACTAGCGGGAGCCATGAGCAGTTCTTC.

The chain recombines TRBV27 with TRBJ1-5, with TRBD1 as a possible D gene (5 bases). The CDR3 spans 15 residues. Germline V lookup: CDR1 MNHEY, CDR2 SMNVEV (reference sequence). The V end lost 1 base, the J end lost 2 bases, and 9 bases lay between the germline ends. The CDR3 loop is CASSLLGPGNQPQHF. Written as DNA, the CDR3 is TGTGCCAGCAGTTTATTGGGGCCTGGCAATCAGCCCCAGCATTTT.

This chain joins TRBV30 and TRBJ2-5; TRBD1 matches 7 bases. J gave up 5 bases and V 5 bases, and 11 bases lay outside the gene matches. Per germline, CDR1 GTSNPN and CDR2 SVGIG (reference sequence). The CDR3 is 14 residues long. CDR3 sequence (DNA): TGTGCCTGGTCAGGGGGTCCCTATCTGGAGACCCAGTACTTC. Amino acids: CAWSGGPYLETQYF.

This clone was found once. The CDR3 DNA sequence: TGTGCCAGCAGTCACGCCTCGGGGGTTTCTGAAAAACTGTTTTTT. This encodes CASSHASGVSEKLFF. The rearrangement joins TRBV5-6 to TRBJ1-4; weak D call: TRBD1 (5 bases). V lost 5 bases to trimming and J lost 7 bases, with 18 bases between them. The germline gives CDR1 SGHDT, CDR2 YYEEEE. This CDR3 contains 15 residues.